This TCR beta chain emerged from a study of cytomegalovirus exposure and HLA in healthy donors. Vbeta (60) and Jbeta (13) primers were used in the PCR. Profiled with immunoSEQ multiplex PCR; TCRdb holds only in-frame clones, not every one. Of 85,000 to 100,000 clones listed, roughly 80% were seen once; the top ten hold about 0.71%. Looked up from germline, CDR1 is MNHNY and CDR2 is SVGAGI (reference sequence). The CDR3 is 16 residues long. V was pared by 1 base and J by 3 bases, with 3 bases of the junction left unmatched. The sample holds one count of this clone. J is TRBJ2-2 and V is TRBV6-6; 9 bases agree with TRBD1. This TCR was recovered from a woman in her sixties in good health and CMV-seronegative. The sequenced sample consisted of PBMCs. The CDR3 coding sequence is TGTGCCAGCAGTTACTTGGGACAGGGTTACACCGGGGAGCTGTTTTTT. Its protein is CASSYLGQGYTGELFF.